Shown below are 7 T cell receptor beta chains from a single sample sequenced in a study of beta chain features in type 1 diabetes. Of the isolated RNA, all was reverse transcribed, and so the sequenced material was expressed TCRB transcripts. TCRdb's copy holds only in-frame clones and misses some; the assay was immunoSEQ multiplex PCR. The sample has 350,000 or so clones, about 20% seen once. Sequencing input: naive CD4+ T cells from blood. Every receptor here comes from a woman under 30 in good health.

J is TRBJ1-1 and V is TRBV4-3, with TRBD1 matching 7 bases. Unmatched junction bases numbered 6, after V lost 2 bases and J lost 3 bases. Germline lookup yields CDR1 LGHNA and CDR2 YSLEER. This CDR3 has 15 residues. The CDR3 DNA follows: TGCGCCAGCAGCCAACAGACAGGGCTGGACACTGAAGCTTTCTTT. This translates into CASSQQTGLDTEAFF.

This clone was observed a handful of times. The V and J genes are TRBV14 and TRBJ2-5; D gene unclear. The CDR3 length is 16 residues. V gave up 5 bases and J gave up 5 bases, with 21 bases separating them. CDR1 and CDR2 (germline): SGHDN, FVKESK. The CDR3 region is CASSRLKLVLGETQYF. CDR3 DNA sequence: TGTGCCAGCAGCAGATTAAAGCTGGTTCTCGGGGAGACCCAGTACTTC. The full variable domain, its missing parts supplied by reference TRBV14 and TRBJ2-5, is EAGVTQFPSHSVIEKGQTVTLRCDPISGHDNLYWYRRVMGKEIKFLLHFVKESKQDESGMPNNRFLAERTGGTYSTLKVQPAELEDSGVYFCASSRLKLVLGETQYFGPGTRLLVL.

The gene calls are TRBV20-1 and TRBJ2-1; D gene uncertain. V lost 2 bases to trimming and J lost 14 bases, with 13 bases between them. Germline loops: CDR1 DFQATT, CDR2 SNEGSKA (reference sequence). CDR3 length: 11 residues. The CDR3 region has the DNA TGCAGTGCTAGACAGGAAGGAAGGAAGTTCTTC. Translated, it gives CSARQEGRKFF.

The CDR3 nucleotides read TGTGCCAGCAGCGTAGGCAGGGCCCAAAACATTCAGTACTTC. It specifies CASSVGRAQNIQYF. The genes are TRBV9 and TRBJ2-4; tentative D call: TRBD1 (5 bases). V was cut by 0 bases and J by 5 bases, with 9 bases left in between. The CDR3 is 14 residues long. CDR1 is SGDLS and CDR2 is YYNGEE in the germline V gene. Looking up the rest from reference TRBV9 and TRBJ2-4 gives the full variable domain: DSGVTQTPKHLITATGQRVTLRCSPRSGDLSVYWYQQSLDQGLQFLIQYYNGEERAKGNILERFSAQQFPDLHSELNLSSLELGDSALYFCASSVGRAQNIQYFGAGTRLSVL.

The CDR3 region is CASGLGQGASYNSPLHF. CDR3 coding DNA: TGTGCTAGTGGCCTTGGACAGGGGGCGTCCTATAATTCACCCCTCCACTTT. The chain recombines TRBV12-5 with TRBJ1-6; 11 nucleotides align to TRBD1. Germline V gene sequence: CDR1 LGHNT, CDR2 FRNRAP. This CDR3 has 17 amino acids. With 6 bases clipped from V and 1 base from J, the junction kept 5 bases outside the gene matches.

The rearrangement joins TRBV7-9 to TRBJ1-5; 11 bases are a match to TRBD1. The CDR3 totals 17 residues. Germline V gene lookup returns CDR1 SEHNR and CDR2 FQNEAQ (reference sequence). After removal of 5 bases from V and 7 bases from J, the junction contained 13 bases not matched to a gene. The CDR3: CASSRGTGGRGIQPQHF. Written as DNA, the CDR3 is TGTGCCAGCAGCCGGGGGACAGGGGGGCGGGGGATACAGCCCCAGCATTTT. Full variable domain (missing parts from reference TRBV7-9 and TRBJ1-5): DTGVSQNPRHKITKRGQNVTFRCDPISEHNRLYWYRQTLGQGPEFLTYFQNEAQLEKSRLLSDRFSAERPKGSFSTLEIQRTEQGDSAMYLCASSRGTGGRGIQPQHFGDGTRLSIL.

The chain uses TRBV5-1 and TRBJ2-5; 10 bases line up with TRBD1. With V trimmed by 4 bases and J by 4 bases, 10 bases remained unmatched. The length of the CDR3 is 16 residues. The V gene's germline CDR1 is SGHRS and CDR2 YFSETQ. The CDR3 spells CASSGSDRGRGETQYF. CDR3 nucleotides: TGCGCCAGCAGCGGGTCTGACAGGGGGCGTGGAGAGACCCAGTACTTC.